One sample yielded the 30 T cell receptor beta chains listed below, sequenced in a study of response to subunit inactivated influenza vaccine. MiXCR, applied by TCRdb to the RT-PCR reads, yields one record per CDR3 protein. Of 200,000 to 250,000 distinct CDR3 sequences listed, 12% are singletons. The specimen comprised non-naive T cells sorted from PBMCs, sampled around 15 days before vaccination. These receptors were taken from a man over 45 who received an inactivated influenza vaccine.

This clonotype was counted only a few times. The chain is built from TRBV7-8 and TRBJ2-1; 13 nucleotides match TRBD2. The CDR3 length is 16 residues. CDR1 is SGHVS, CDR2 FQNEAQ, per germline. V dropped 5 bases and J dropped 4; count of bases not matched to a gene: 5. CDR3 coding DNA: TGTGCCAGCAGCCGCCGGACTAGCGGGGGTTACAATGAGCAGTTCTTC. Translated: CASSRRTSGGYNEQFF.

This clonotype occurred many times. The chain employs TRBV20-1 and TRBJ2-7; 13 bases are shared with TRBD2. The junction had 5 bases not matched to a gene; V was cut back by 5 bases and J by 4 bases. The germline gives CDR1 DFQATT, CDR2 SNEGSKA (reference sequence). The CDR3 consists of 14 residues. The CDR3 DNA sequence: TGCAGTGCTCCGACTAGCGGGAGGAAATACGAGCAGTACTTC. Translation: CSAPTSGRKYEQYF.

The gene calls are TRBV24-1 and TRBJ1-2; possibly TRBD1 for D (6 bases). CDR1 is KGHDR and CDR2 is SFDVKD in the germline V gene. CDR3 length equals 12 residues. The V and J ends lost 7 bases and 7 bases respectively, with 12 bases between them. CDR3 DNA sequence: TGTGCCACCAGGGGGGGGGCTGGTGGCTACACCTTC. It specifies CATRGGAGGYTF.

This clonotype appeared a few times. The chain uses TRBV20-1 and TRBJ2-2; D is ambiguous. Germline loops: CDR1 DFQATT, CDR2 SNEGSKA (reference sequence). V lost 3 bases to trimming and J lost 14 bases, with 13 bases between them. CDR3 length: 11 amino acids. CDR3 nucleotides: TGCAGTGCTAGTTTGCCAGGTCGCCTGTTTTTT. It encodes CSASLPGRLFF.

This clonotype turned up a few times. The chain couples TRBV27 to TRBJ2-6; D is possibly TRBD1 (6 bases). The germline V gene has CDR1 MNHEY and CDR2 SMNVEV (reference sequence). With 8 bases removed from V and 4 bases from J, the gap between germline ends came to 12 bases. The CDR3 is made up of 14 amino acids. The chain's CDR3 is CASQSGVGANVLTF. In DNA form, the CDR3 reads TGTGCCAGCCAGTCAGGGGTCGGGGCCAACGTCCTGACTTTC.

This clonotype came up many times. This chain connects TRBV3-1 to TRBJ2-7, with D possibly being TRBD2 (6 bases). V was clipped by 4 bases and J by 1 base, with 14 bases between them. This CDR3 is 15 amino acids long. The germline V gene encodes CDR1 LGHDT and CDR2 YNNKEL (reference sequence). The chain's CDR3 is CASSLSGDLSYEQYF. CDR3 DNA: TGTGCCAGCAGCCTGTCGGGGGACTTATCCTACGAGCAGTACTTC.

This clonotype was observed at least ten times. V is TRBV12-3 or TRBV12-4 and J is TRBJ2-1; the match to TRBD2 covers 7 bases. The CDR3 loop spans 16 amino acids. J gave up 5 bases and V 1 base, and 8 bases lay outside the gene matches. This CDR3 reads CASSLEDLAVHNEQFF. The CDR3 DNA reads TGTGCCAGCAGTTTAGAGGATCTAGCGGTCCACAATGAGCAGTTCTTC.

At least ten counts were recorded for this clonotype. V gene TRBV9 combines with J gene TRBJ2-1, with 13 bases lining up with TRBD2. Per the germline V gene, CDR1 is SGDLS and CDR2 is YYNGEE. This CDR3 is 17 amino acids long. V was pared by 0 bases and J by 3 bases, with 3 bases of the junction left unmatched. The CDR3 bases are TGTGCCAGCAGCGTAGAACTAGCGGGGGGGTTCTACAATGAGCAGTTCTTC. Protein sequence: CASSVELAGGFYNEQFF.

This clonotype was found many times. This chain links TRBV11-2 with TRBJ1-3; D is ambiguous. CDR3 length: 15 residues. V lost 5 bases to trimming and J lost 3 bases, with 14 bases between them. Germline CDR1 is SGHAT and CDR2 is FQNNGV. CDR3 sequence reads: CASSPESARGNTIYF. The CDR3 DNA is TGTGCCAGCAGCCCGGAGTCAGCCCGTGGAAACACCATATATTTT.

This clonotype was detected only a few times. This chain uses TRBV9 with TRBJ2-5, with a weak D call TRBD2 (7 bases). V was cut by 0 bases and J by 5 bases, with 14 bases left in between. Germline CDR1 is SGDLS and CDR2 is YYNGEE. The CDR3 is 15 amino acids. CDR3 nucleotide sequence: TGTGCCAGCAGCGTAGGGGGGGGCACCCGGGAGACCCAGTACTTC. Its protein is CASSVGGGTRETQYF.

This clonotype was detected only a few times. The chain is built from TRBV20-1 and TRBJ2-1, with a tentative D call TRBD2 (5 bases). V was cut by 0 bases and J by 1 base, with 7 bases left in between. CDR3 length: 14 residues. Germline V gene sequence: CDR1 DFQATT, CDR2 SNEGSKA (reference sequence). CDR3 sequence (DNA): TGCAGTGCTAGAGATACGGGATCCTACAATGAGCAGTTCTTC. Residues: CSARDTGSYNEQFF.

V is TRBV12-3 or TRBV12-4 and J is TRBJ2-1; 9 bases fit TRBD2. Unmatched junction bases numbered 3, after V lost 2 bases and J lost 1 base. The CDR3 totals 16 residues. The CDR3 DNA is TGTGCCAGCAGTTTAAGCGGGGGGTATTCCTACAATGAGCAGTTCTTC. Its protein is CASSLSGGYSYNEQFF.

This clonotype has more than one count but fewer than ten. This chain connects TRBV14 to TRBJ2-1, with TRBD2 matching over 9 bases. The germline V gene has CDR1 SGHDN and CDR2 FVKESK. J lost 9 bases, V lost 1 base, and 10 bases had no gene match. The CDR3 loop spans 16 amino acids. CDR3: CASSQGASGRFGEQFF. CDR3 coding DNA: TGTGCCAGCAGCCAAGGGGCCAGCGGGAGGTTCGGTGAGCAGTTCTTC.

This clonotype was picked up many times. This sequence joins TRBV5-5 and TRBJ1-1; D not resolved. CDR1 is SGHKS, CDR2 YYEKEE, per germline (reference sequence). V lost 2 bases and J lost 1, with 6 bases in between. CDR3 size: 13 residues. The CDR3 is CASSFQTNTEAFF. CDR3 coding DNA: TGTGCCAGCAGCTTTCAGACGAACACTGAAGCTTTCTTT. The variable domain in full, completed from reference TRBV5-5 and TRBJ1-1, reads DAGVTQSPTHLIKTRGQQVTLRCSPISGHKSVSWYQQVLGQGPQFIFQYYEKEERGRGNFPDRFSARQFPNYSSELNVNALLLGDSALYLCASSFQTNTEAFFGQGTRLTVV.

This clonotype showed up many times. The chain employs TRBV12-3 or TRBV12-4 and TRBJ2-7; perhaps TRBD1 as D (5 bases). The CDR3 runs 12 residues. With 4 bases removed from V and 5 bases from J, the gap between germline ends came to 9 bases. Written as DNA, the CDR3 is TGTGCCAGCAGTTCCGCAGGGAACGAGCAGTACTTC. Amino acids: CASSSAGNEQYF.

This sequence joins TRBV5-1 and TRBJ1-4; the match to TRBD1 covers 8 bases. The trim removed 0 bases at V and 7 bases at J, leaving 8 bases unmatched. The CDR3 length is 16 residues. The germline CDR1 and CDR2 sequences are SGHRS and YFSETQ. The CDR3 sequence is CASSLGQGMRGEKLFF. CDR3 nucleotide sequence: TGCGCCAGCAGCTTGGGACAGGGGATGCGTGGTGAAAAACTGTTTTTT.

The genes are TRBV6-2 or TRBV6-3 and TRBJ2-7, with 7 nucleotides matching TRBD2. With 7 bases clipped from V and 5 bases from J, the junction kept 8 bases outside the gene matches. Germline V gives CDR1 MNHEY, CDR2 SVGEGT. The CDR3 length is 13 residues. The CDR3 spells CASKSTSFNEQYF. The CDR3 nucleotides read TGTGCCAGCAAGTCGACTAGCTTCAACGAGCAGTACTTC.

In nucleotides, the CDR3 is TGTGCCAGCAGCTTATTCTCGGACGCAGGGGACAATGAGCAGTTCTTC. Translation gives CASSLFSDAGDNEQFF. V is TRBV11-2 and J is TRBJ2-1; D possibly corresponds to TRBD1 (6 bases). Between the trimmed V and J ends, which lost 2 bases and 5 bases, there was a span of 16 bases. The germline V gene encodes CDR1 SGHAT and CDR2 FQNNGV. The CDR3 totals 16 residues.

V usage is TRBV7-9 and J usage is TRBJ1-3; D gene ambiguous. CDR1 is SEHNR and CDR2 is FQNEAQ in the germline V gene (reference sequence). V dropped 6 bases and J dropped 1 base, with 10 bases sitting between them. This CDR3 has 14 residues. This chain's CDR3 is CASRKEVSGNTIYF. CDR3 DNA sequence: TGTGCCAGCAGGAAGGAGGTTTCTGGAAACACCATATATTTT.

The V gene is TRBV20-1, the J gene TRBJ2-3; 9 bases line up with TRBD1. The length of the CDR3 is 15 residues. J gave up 0 bases and V 6 bases, and 7 bases lay outside the gene matches. The germline V gene encodes CDR1 DFQATT and CDR2 SNEGSKA (reference sequence). DNA for the CDR3: TGCAGTGCGGAGGACAGGGGCCTAAGCACAGATACGCAGTATTTT. Translated: CSAEDRGLSTDTQYF.

As DNA, the CDR3 is TGTGCCAGCAGCTTAGCGTACCAGTATGATACGCAGTATTTT. It codes for CASSLAYQYDTQYF. The chain links TRBV7-6 to TRBJ2-3, with D hard to call. V shed 0 bases and J shed 6 bases, with 10 bases lying between them. Germline V lookup: CDR1 SGHVS, CDR2 FNYEAQ. The CDR3 extends over 14 amino acids.

The gene calls are TRBV5-6 and TRBJ2-7; the D gene is possibly TRBD2 (5 bases). The germline V and J ends were trimmed by 0 bases and 8 bases, with 15 bases remaining between them. Germline lookup yields CDR1 SGHDT and CDR2 YYEEEE. The length of the CDR3 is 14 residues. The CDR3 loop reads CASSLGTAAVQQYF. The CDR3 DNA is TGTGCCAGCAGCTTGGGGACTGCTGCCGTGCAGCAGTACTTC.

The rearrangement joins TRBV5-1 to TRBJ2-3; D uncertain. Trimming shortened V by 7 bases and J by 6 bases, and 15 bases separated the two germline ends. In germline, CDR1 is SGHRS, CDR2 YFSETQ. The CDR3 sequence is 13 residues long. The CDR3 loop reads CASGAPLGDTQYF. The CDR3 coding sequence is TGCGCCAGCGGAGCCCCTTTGGGGGATACGCAGTATTTT.

Remarks on this clonotype: A junction boundary mismatches the germline segment, possibly from a read error. The chain combines TRBV7-7 with TRBJ2-5, with 13 bases aligning to TRBD2. Germline assignment: CDR1 SSHAT and CDR2 FNYEAQ (reference sequence). The CDR3 spans 17 residues. CDR3 DNA: TGTGCTAGCAGCTTAGGGACTAGCGGGGAGATCAGGGAGACCCAGTACTTC. It encodes CASSLGTSGEIRETQYF.

The chain recombines TRBV5-6 with TRBJ2-1; weak D call: TRBD2 (6 bases). CDR3 length: 14 amino acids. CDR1 is SGHDT, CDR2 YYEEEE, per germline. Trimming took off 3 bases at V and 10 bases at J, with 17 bases between the two ends. DNA for the CDR3: TGTGCCAGCAGCTCCGGGCTAGCTGGGGGGGAGCAGTTCTTC. It translates to CASSSGLAGGEQFF.

This clonotype was seen only a few times. V is TRBV4-2 and J is TRBJ2-5; 9 bases are shared with TRBD2. Germline assignment: CDR1 LGHNA and CDR2 YNFKEQ. V lost 0 bases to trimming and J lost 3 bases; unmatched junction nucleotides: 5. The CDR3 totals 16 residues. The CDR3 DNA reads as TGTGCCAGCAGCCAAGACGGCCTAGCGGGAAAAGAGACCCAGTACTTC. Protein sequence: CASSQDGLAGKETQYF.

V gene TRBV9 combines with J gene TRBJ2-6, with D possibly TRBD1 on 6 matching bases. V lost 4 bases to trimming and J lost 4 bases, with 12 bases between them. Per the germline V gene, CDR1 is SGDLS and CDR2 is YYNGEE. This CDR3 comprises 15 residues. The CDR3 DNA is TGTGCCAGCAGCCCCTCAGGGGCCGGGGCCAACGTCCTGACTTTC. Amino acid sequence: CASSPSGAGANVLTF.

The gene calls are TRBV19 and TRBJ2-4, with 12 bases matching TRBD2. Germline loops: CDR1 LNHDA, CDR2 SQIVND (reference sequence). The CDR3 length is 18 residues. With 9 bases clipped from V and 3 bases from J, the junction kept 15 bases outside the gene matches. The CDR3 nucleotides are TGTGCCAGCGCCACGGGACTAGCGGGCCTACGAGGCAAAAACATTCAGTACTTC. Translating it yields CASATGLAGLRGKNIQYF.

The sample holds many counts of this clonotype. The J gene is TRBJ2-7, the V gene TRBV20-1; 9 bases are a match to TRBD2. The length of the CDR3 is 14 residues. Germline CDR1 reads DFQATT; CDR2 reads SNEGSKA (reference sequence). The V gene end was trimmed by 5 bases and the J gene end by 0 bases; junction bases not matched to a gene: 5. The CDR3 here is CSAPRTSASYEQYF. CDR3 bases: TGCAGTGCTCCCCGGACTAGCGCCTCCTACGAGCAGTACTTC.

Comments on this clonotype: The junction differs from germline at one of its ends, possibly a read error. The chain is built from TRBV7-7 and TRBJ2-2; TRBD1 aligns across 9 bases. The CDR3 is 15 residues long. Germline V CDR1 and CDR2: SSHAT, FNYEAQ (reference sequence). The CDR3 coding sequence is TGTGCTAGCAGAGGGGGACAGGGGAACACCGGGGAGCTGTTTTTT. Translation: CASRGGQGNTGELFF.